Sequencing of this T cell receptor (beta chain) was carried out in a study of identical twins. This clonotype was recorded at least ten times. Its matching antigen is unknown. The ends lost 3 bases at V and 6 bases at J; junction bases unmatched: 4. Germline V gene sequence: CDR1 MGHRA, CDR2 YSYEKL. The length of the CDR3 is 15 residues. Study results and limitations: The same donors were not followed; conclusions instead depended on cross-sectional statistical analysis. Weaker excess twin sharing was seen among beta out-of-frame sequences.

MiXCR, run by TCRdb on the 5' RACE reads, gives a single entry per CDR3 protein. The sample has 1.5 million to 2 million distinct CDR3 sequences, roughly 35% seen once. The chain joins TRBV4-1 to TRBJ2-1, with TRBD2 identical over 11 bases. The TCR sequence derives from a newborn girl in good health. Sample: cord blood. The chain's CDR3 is CASSQVLAGANEQFF. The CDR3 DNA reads TGCGCCAGCAGCCAGGTACTAGCGGGGGCCAATGAGCAGTTCTTC.